The entry below gives a single TCR beta chain sequence along with its context. Its binding antigen is unknown. Base qualities are missing; no much larger clone stands one base away. The germline V and J ends show losses of 6 bases and 10 bases respectively, and no gene match explains 12 bases of the junction. The germline V gene (reference sequence) provides CDR1 SEHNR and CDR2 FQNEAQ. CDR3 length: 14 amino acids, cysteine to phenylalanine. CDR3 DNA only is kept here, 42 bases in frame from base 1. The data originate from a study of T cell responses to AZD1222 COVID-19 vaccine listed by TCRdb under 2021. Study-level background: A total of 233 trial participants underwent TCR sequencing, of whom 200 to 220 had received two doses of AZD1222 and around 25 had received two doses of the MenACWY control vaccine. Trial participants were enrolled into age subgroups of 18-55, 56-69 and 70-plus years, which contained approximately 150, 28 and 58 TCR-sequenced participants, respectively. Study-level results and caveats: Participants were mostly white British and included more females than males, and it was suggested by the authors that clonal diversity may have been underestimated. Vaccine-associated CD4 TCRs spanned the whole spike protein, with dominant responses in regions 160-218 and 743-854. The 56-69-year group was small, and its depth increase did not reach significance, likely because of low power. Spike-specific TCR breadth and depth rose significantly after two AZD1222 doses compared with day 0 and with MenACWY recipients. Because no day 14 peak-response samples were available, the repertoires could be characterized only after the peak T cell response. Epitopes outside the regions mutated in the B.1.351 and B.1.1.7 variants were reportedly recognized by nearly half of the unique spike-specific TCRs. Conclusions about previously exposed vaccinees are limited because only six or seven AZD1222 recipients were SARS-CoV-2 seropositive at baseline.

The CDR3 regions of human TCRbeta chains were subjected to immunosequencing. As for the authors' bioinformatics: Repertoire TCRs were checked for matches against a reference library of SARS-CoV-2-specific TCRs that had been generated using the MIRA antigen-specificity platform. Breadth was defined as the fraction of unique TCRs that were SARS-CoV-2-associated, and depth was defined as the fraction of total T cells that were SARS-CoV-2-associated. Using the MIRA data, every spike-specific TCR was mapped to the spike region that the TCR reacted to and assigned to either a CD4 or a CD8 class. Log10-transformed breadth and depth values were compared by one-way ANOVA with Sidak's multiple comparisons tests. The table comes from immuneACCESS by way of TCRdb, which keeps in-frame sequences with V and J called. Part of the clones is missing from these tables; in studies checked, under half for an unresolved V gene and the rest for unknown reasons. D and trimming come from the DNA, and the V and J calls and clone size come from that table. The sample has roughly 150,000 clones on record, approximately 92% of them singletons. The ten most abundant clones make up around 3.5% of the sample.

What the time point label conveys for this sample: about 28 days (+/-7) after the second vaccine dose. AZD1222 recipients given second doses at about 4 weeks or at about 12 weeks were pooled, since spike-specific TCR depth and breadth were not found to differ between the two schedules. The vaccinee samples were drawn from two UK trials, COV001 and COV002, one of which was a single-blind randomized controlled phase 2/3 trial testing AZD1222 (ChAdOx1 nCoV-19) in healthy adults. For TCRbeta chain sequencing, PBMC samples were collected from trial participants at day 0 and at day 28 after the second dose.

Material: peripheral blood, obtained 28 days after the second AZD1222 dose. The receptor comes from an adult who received the AZD1222 COVID-19 vaccine. The rearrangement combines TRBV7-9 with TRBJ1-1; 9 bases in the middle match TRBD1. The DNA reads as follows: TGTGCCAGCAGACCCGGACAGGGGTTGGGGGGAGCTTTCTTT. Its amino acids are CASRPGQGLGGAFF.